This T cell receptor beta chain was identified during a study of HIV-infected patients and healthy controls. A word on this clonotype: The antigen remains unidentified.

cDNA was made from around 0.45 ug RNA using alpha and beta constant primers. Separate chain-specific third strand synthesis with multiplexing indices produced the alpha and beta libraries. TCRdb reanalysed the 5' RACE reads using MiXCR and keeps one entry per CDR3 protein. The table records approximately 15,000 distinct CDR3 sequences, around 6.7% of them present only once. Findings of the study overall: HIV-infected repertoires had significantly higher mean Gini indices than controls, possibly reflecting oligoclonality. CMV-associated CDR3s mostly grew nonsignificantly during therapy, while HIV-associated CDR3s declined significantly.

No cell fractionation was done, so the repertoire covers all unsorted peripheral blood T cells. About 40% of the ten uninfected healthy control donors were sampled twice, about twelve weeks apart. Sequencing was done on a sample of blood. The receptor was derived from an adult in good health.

In nucleotides, the CDR3 is TGCGCCAGCAGCCAAGATATCTCGCGGAACTCCTACGAGCAGTACTTC. Protein: CASSQDISRNSYEQYF. The chain combines TRBV4-3 with TRBJ2-7; D unclear. The CDR3 sequence is 16 residues long. V was cut by 0 bases and J by 0 bases, with 12 bases left in between. Germline CDR1 and CDR2: LGHNA and YSLEER.